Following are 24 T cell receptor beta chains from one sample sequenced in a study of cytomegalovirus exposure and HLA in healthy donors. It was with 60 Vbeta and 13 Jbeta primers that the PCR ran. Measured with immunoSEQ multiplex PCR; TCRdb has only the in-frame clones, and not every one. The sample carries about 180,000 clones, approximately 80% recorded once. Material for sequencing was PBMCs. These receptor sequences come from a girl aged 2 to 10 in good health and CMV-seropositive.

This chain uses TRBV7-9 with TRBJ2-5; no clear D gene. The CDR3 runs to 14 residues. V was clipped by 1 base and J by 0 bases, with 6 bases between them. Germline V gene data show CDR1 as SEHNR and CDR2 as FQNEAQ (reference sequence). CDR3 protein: CASSLDYNQETQYF. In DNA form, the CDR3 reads TGTGCCAGCAGCTTAGACTACAACCAAGAGACCCAGTACTTC.

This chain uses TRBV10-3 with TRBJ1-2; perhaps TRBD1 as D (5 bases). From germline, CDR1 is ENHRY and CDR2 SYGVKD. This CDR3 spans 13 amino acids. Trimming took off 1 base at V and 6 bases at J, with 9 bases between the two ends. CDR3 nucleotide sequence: TGTGCCATCAGTGAGTTACGACAGAATGGCTACACCTTC. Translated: CAISELRQNGYTF.

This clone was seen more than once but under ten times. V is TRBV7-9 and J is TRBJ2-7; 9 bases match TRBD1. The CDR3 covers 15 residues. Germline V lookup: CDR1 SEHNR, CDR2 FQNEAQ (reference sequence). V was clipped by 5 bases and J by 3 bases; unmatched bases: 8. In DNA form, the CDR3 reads TGTGCCAGCAGCCGACGGGACAGGGCGGACTACGAGCAGTACTTC. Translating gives CASSRRDRADYEQYF.

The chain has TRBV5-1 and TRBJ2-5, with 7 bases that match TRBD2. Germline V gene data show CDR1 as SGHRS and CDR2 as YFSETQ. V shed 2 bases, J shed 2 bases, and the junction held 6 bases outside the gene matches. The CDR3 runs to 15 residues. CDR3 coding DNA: TGCGCCAGCAGCTTCAGCCCCGGGGGGCAAGAGACCCAGTACTTC. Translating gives CASSFSPGGQETQYF. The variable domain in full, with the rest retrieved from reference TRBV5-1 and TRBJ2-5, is KAGVTQTPRYLIKTRGQQVTLSCSPISGHRSVSWYQQTPGQGLQFLFEYFSETQRNKGNFPGRFSGRQFSNSRSEMNVSTLELGDSALYLCASSFSPGGQETQYFGPGTRLLVL.

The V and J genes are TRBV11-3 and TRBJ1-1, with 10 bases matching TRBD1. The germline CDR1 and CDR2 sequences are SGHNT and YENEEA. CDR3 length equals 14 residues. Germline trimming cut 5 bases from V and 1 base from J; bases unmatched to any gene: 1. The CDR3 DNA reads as TGTGCCAGCAGCGGGGACAGGGGGAACACTGAAGCTTTCTTT. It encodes CASSGDRGNTEAFF.

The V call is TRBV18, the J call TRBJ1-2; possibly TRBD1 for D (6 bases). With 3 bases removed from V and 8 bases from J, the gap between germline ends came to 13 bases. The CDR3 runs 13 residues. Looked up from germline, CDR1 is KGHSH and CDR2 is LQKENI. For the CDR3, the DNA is TGTGCCAGCTCACCCGCAGGGGTGGGAGGCTACACCTTC. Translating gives CASSPAGVGGYTF.

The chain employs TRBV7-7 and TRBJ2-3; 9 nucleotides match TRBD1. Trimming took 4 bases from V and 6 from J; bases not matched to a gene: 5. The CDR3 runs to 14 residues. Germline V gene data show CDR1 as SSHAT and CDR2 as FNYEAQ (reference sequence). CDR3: CASSSGQGSDTQYF. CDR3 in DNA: TGTGCCAGCAGCTCGGGACAGGGCTCCGATACGCAGTATTTT. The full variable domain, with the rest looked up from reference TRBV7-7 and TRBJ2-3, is GAGVSQSPRYKVTKRGQDVTLRCDPISSHATLYWYQQALGQGPEFLTYFNYEAQPDKSGLPSDRFSAERPEGSISTLTIQRTEQRDSAMYRCASSSGQGSDTQYFGPGTRLTVL.

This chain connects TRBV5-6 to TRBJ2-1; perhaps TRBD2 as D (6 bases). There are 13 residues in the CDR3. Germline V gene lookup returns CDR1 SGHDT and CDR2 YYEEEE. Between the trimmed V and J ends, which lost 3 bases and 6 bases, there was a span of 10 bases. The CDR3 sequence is CASSSGLFNEQFF. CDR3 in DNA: TGTGCCAGCAGCTCCGGACTATTCAATGAGCAGTTCTTC.

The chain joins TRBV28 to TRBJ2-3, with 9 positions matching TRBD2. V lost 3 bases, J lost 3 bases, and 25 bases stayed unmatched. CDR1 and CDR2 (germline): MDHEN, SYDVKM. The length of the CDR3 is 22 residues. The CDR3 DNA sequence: TGTGCCAGCAGTTTCAGAGCGGGGGGCGCCCCATCCGAAGGGCCTCGAACAGATACGCAGTATTTT. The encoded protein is CASSFRAGGAPSEGPRTDTQYF.

The CDR3 coding sequence is TGTGCCAGCAGTGCGGGGTTGAACACCGGGGAGCTGTTTTTT. This translates into CASSAGLNTGELFF. V gene TRBV6-6 combines with J gene TRBJ2-2; D perhaps matches TRBD2 (6 bases). The CDR3 extends over 14 amino acids. The V and J ends lost 5 bases and 1 base respectively, with 8 bases between them. The germline CDR1 and CDR2 sequences are MNHNY and SVGAGI (reference sequence).

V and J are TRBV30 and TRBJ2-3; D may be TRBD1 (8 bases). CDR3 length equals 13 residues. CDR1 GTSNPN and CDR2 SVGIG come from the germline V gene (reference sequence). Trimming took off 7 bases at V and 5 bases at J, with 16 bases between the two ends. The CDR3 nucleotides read TGTGCCTTACAGGGGGGGGAAGGAGATACGCAGTATTTT. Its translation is CALQGGEGDTQYF.

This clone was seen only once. The CDR3 DNA is TGCAGTGCTAGTGGCGGATATGGCTACACCTTC. Protein product: CSASGGYGYTF. The chain is built from TRBV20-1 and TRBJ1-2; D remains unclear. CDR1 and CDR2 from the germline V gene are DFQATT and SNEGSKA (reference sequence). V gave up 3 bases and J gave up 5 bases, with 7 bases separating them. This CDR3 region has 11 residues.

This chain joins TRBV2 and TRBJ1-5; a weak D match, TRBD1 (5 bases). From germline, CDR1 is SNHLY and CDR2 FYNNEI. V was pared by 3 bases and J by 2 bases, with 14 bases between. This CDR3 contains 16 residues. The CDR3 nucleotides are TGTGCCAGCAGTGAGAGGTGGGGGGTCGGCAATCAGCCCCAGCATTTT. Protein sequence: CASSERWGVGNQPQHF. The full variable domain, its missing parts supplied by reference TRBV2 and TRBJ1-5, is EPEVTQTPSHQVTQMGQEVILRCVPISNHLYFYWYRQILGQKVEFLVSFYNNEISEKSEIFDDQFSVERPDGSNFTLKIRSTKLEDSAMYFCASSERWGVGNQPQHFGDGTRLSIL.

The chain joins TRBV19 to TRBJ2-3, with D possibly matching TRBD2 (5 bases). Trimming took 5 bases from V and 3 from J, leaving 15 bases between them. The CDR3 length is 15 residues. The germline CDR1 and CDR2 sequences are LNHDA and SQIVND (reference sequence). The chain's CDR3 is CASSLGARTTDTQYF. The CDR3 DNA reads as TGTGCCAGTAGTCTCGGAGCGAGGACTACAGATACGCAGTATTTT.

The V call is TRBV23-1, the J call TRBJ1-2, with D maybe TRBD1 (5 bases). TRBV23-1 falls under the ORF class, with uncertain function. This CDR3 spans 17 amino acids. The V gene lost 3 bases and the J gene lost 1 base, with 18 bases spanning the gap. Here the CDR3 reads CASSQRGTSGVNYGYTF. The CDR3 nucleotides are TGCGCCAGCAGTCAGCGTGGGACTTCGGGGGTTAACTATGGCTACACCTTC.

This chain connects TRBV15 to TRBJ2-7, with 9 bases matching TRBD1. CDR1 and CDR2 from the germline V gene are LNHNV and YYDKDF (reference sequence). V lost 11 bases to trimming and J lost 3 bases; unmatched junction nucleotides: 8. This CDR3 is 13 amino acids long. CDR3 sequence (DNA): TGTGCCGTCGGGCGGGACAGGGTCTACGAGCAGTACTTC. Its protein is CAVGRDRVYEQYF.

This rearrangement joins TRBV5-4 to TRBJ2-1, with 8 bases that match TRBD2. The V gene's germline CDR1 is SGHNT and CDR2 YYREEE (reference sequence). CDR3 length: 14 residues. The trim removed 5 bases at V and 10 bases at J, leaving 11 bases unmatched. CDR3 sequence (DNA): TGTGCCAGCAGGAGAACCGGGACTAGAGACGAGCAGTTCTTC. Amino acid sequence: CASRRTGTRDEQFF. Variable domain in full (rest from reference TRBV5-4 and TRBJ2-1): ETGVTQSPTHLIKTRGQQVTLRCSSQSGHNTVSWYQQALGQGPQFIFQYYREEENGRGNFPPRFSGLQFPNYSSELNVNALELDDSALYLCASRRTGTRDEQFFGPGTRLTVL.

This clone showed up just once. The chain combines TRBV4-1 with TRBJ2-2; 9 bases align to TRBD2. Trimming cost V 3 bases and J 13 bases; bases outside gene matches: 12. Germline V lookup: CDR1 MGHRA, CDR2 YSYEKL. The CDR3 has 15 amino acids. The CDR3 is CASSQTGTSSPALFF. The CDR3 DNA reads TGCGCCAGCAGCCAGACCGGGACTAGCTCCCCGGCGCTGTTTTTT.

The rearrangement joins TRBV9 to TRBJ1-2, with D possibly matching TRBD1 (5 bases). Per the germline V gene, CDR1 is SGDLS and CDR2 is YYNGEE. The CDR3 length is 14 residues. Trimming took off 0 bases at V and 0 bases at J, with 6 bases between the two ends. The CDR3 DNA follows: TGTGCCAGCAGCGTAGAGACAGCTAACTATGGCTACACCTTC. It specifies CASSVETANYGYTF.

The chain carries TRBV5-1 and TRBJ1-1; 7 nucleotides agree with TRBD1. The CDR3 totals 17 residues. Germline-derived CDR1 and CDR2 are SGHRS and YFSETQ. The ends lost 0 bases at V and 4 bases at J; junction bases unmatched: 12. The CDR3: CASSLASIQGRITEAFF. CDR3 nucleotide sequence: TGCGCCAGCAGCTTGGCCTCGATACAGGGGAGAATCACTGAAGCTTTCTTT.

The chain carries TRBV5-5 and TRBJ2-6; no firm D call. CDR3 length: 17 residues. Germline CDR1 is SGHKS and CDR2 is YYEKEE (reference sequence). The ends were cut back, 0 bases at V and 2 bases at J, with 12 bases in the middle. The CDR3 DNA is TGTGCCAGCAGCTTGGTGGGTCAGGCTGCTGGGGCCAACGTCCTGACTTTC. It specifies CASSLVGQAAGANVLTF.

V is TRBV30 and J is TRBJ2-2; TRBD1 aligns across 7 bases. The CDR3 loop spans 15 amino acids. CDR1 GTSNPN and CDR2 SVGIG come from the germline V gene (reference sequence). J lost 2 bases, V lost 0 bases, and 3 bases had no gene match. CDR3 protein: CAWSVGTANTGELFF. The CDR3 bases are TGTGCCTGGAGTGTAGGGACAGCCAACACCGGGGAGCTGTTTTTT.

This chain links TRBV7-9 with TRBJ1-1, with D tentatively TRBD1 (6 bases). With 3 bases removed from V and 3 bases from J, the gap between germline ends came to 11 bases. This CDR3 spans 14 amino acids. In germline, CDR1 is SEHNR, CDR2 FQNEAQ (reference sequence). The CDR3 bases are TGTGCCAGCAGCTTTTCACAGGGTTACACTGAAGCTTTCTTT. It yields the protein CASSFSQGYTEAFF.

CDR3 sequence reads: CASSSLGQAYGYTF. The CDR3 bases are TGCGCCAGCAGCTCCCTGGGGCAGGCCTATGGCTACACCTTC. This chain joins TRBV5-1 and TRBJ1-2; perhaps TRBD1 as D (5 bases). The V end lost 3 bases, the J end lost 4 bases, and 13 bases lay between the germline ends. The CDR3 is 14 residues long. Germline CDR1 is SGHRS and CDR2 is YFSETQ. The full variable domain, rest sourced from reference TRBV5-1 and TRBJ1-2, is KAGVTQTPRYLIKTRGQQVTLSCSPISGHRSVSWYQQTPGQGLQFLFEYFSETQRNKGNFPGRFSGRQFSNSRSEMNVSTLELGDSALYLCASSSLGQAYGYTFGSGTRLTVV.